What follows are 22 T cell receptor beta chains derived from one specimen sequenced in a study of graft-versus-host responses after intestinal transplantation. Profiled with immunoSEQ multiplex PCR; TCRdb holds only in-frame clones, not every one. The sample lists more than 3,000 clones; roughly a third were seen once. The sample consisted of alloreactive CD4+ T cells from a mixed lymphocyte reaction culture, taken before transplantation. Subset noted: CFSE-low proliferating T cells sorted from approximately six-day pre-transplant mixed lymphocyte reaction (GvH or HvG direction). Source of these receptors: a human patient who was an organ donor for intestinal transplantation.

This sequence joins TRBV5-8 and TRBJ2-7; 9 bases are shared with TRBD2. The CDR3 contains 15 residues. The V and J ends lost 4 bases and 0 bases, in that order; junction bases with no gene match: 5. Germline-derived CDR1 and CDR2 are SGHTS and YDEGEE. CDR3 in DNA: TGTGCCAGCAGCCCGGGGCGGGGGGGCTCCTACGAGCAGTACTTC. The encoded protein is CASSPGRGGSYEQYF.

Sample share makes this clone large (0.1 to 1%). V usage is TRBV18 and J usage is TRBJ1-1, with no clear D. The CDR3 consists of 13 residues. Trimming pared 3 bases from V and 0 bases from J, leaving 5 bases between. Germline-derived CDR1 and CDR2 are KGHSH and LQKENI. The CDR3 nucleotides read TGTGCCAGCTCACCCGACCTGAACACTGAAGCTTTCTTT. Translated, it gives CASSPDLNTEAFF.

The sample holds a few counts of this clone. CDR3 amino acids: CASSENFVYGYTF. The CDR3 nucleotides read TGTGCCAGCAGTGAAAATTTCGTCTATGGCTACACCTTC. This rearrangement joins TRBV6-5 to TRBJ1-2, with D uncertain. This CDR3 has 13 residues. The V end was cut by 5 bases, the J end by 4 bases, with 11 bases between. Per the germline V gene, CDR1 is MNHEY and CDR2 is SVGAGI.

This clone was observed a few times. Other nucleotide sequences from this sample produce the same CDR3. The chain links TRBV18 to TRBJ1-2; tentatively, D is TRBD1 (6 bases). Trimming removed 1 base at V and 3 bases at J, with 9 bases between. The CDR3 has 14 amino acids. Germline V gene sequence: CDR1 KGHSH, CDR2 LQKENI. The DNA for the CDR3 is TGTGCCAGCTCACCACAGGGGGGAGACTATGGCTACACCTTC. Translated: CASSPQGGDYGYTF.

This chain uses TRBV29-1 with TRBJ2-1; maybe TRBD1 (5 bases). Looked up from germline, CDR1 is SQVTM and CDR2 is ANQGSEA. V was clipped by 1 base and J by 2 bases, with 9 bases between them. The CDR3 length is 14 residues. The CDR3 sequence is CSVEVVTAYNEQFF. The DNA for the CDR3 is TGCAGCGTTGAAGTGGTGACAGCCTACAATGAGCAGTTCTTC.

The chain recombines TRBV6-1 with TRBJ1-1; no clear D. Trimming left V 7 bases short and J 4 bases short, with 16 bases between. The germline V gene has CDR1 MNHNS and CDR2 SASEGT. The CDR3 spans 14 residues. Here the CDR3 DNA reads TGTGCCAGCATTTCTCAGCCGACGAGCACTGAAGCTTTCTTT. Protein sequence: CASISQPTSTEAFF.

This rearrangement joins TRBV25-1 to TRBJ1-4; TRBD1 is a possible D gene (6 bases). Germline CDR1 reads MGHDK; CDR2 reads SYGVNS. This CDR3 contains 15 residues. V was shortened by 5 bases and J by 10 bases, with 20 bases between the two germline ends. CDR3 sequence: CASSPPTRGIVKLFF. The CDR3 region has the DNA TGTGCCAGCAGTCCCCCGACCAGGGGCATCGTAAAACTGTTTTTT.

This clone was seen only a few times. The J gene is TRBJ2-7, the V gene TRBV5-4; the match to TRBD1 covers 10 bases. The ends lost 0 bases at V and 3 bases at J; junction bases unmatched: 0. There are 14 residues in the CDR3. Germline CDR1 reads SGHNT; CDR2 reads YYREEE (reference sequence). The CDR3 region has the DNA TGTGCCAGCAGCTTGGGGACAGGGGGCTACGAGCAGTACTTC. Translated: CASSLGTGGYEQYF.

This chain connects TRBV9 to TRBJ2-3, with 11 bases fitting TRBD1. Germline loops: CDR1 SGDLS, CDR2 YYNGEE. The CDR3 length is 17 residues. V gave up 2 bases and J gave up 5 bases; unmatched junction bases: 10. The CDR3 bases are TGTGCCAGCAGCGTCCTTTCCGGGACAGGGGGGGTAGATACGCAGTATTTT. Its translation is CASSVLSGTGGVDTQYF. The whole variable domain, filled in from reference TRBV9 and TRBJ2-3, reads DSGVTQTPKHLITATGQRVTLRCSPRSGDLSVYWYQQSLDQGLQFLIQYYNGEERAKGNILERFSAQQFPDLHSELNLSSLELGDSALYFCASSVLSGTGGVDTQYFGPGTRLTVL.

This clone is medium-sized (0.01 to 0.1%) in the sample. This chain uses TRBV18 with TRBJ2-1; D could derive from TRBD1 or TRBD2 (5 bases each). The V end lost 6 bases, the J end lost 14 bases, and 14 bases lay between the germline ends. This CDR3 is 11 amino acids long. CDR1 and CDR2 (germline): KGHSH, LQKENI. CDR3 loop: CASSPGTFEFF. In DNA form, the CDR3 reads TGTGCCAGCTCCCCCGGGACGTTCGAGTTCTTC.

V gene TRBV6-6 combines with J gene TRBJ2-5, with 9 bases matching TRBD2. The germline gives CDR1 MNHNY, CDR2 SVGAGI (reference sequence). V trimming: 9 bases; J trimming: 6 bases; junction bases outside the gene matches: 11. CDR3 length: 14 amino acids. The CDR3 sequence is CASASGTSRKTQYF. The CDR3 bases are TGTGCCAGTGCATCCGGGACTAGCCGAAAGACCCAGTACTTC.

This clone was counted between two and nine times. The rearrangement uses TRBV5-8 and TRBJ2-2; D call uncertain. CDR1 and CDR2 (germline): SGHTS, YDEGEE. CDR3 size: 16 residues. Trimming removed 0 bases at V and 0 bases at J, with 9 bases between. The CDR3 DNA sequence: TGTGCCAGCAGCTTGGATCCGTCGCCGAACACCGGGGAGCTGTTTTTT. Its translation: CASSLDPSPNTGELFF.

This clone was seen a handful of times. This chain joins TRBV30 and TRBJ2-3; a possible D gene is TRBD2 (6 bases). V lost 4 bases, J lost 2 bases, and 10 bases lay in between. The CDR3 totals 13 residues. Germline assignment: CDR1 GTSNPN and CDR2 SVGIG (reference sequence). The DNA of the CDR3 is TGTGCCTGGACCGCGGGGAACACAGATACGCAGTATTTT. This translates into CAWTAGNTDTQYF.

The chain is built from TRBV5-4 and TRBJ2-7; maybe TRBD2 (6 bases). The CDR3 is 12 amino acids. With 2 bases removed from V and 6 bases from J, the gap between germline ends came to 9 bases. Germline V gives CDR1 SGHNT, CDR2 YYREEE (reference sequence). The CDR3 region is CASSFGGAEQYF. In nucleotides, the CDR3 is TGTGCCAGCAGCTTCGGAGGGGCCGAGCAGTACTTC.

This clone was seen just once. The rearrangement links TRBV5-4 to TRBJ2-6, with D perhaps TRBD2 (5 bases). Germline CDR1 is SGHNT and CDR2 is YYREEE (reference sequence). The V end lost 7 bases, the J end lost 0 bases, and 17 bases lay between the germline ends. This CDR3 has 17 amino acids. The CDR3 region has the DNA TGTGCCAGCGGTGAGGACTCCCCTAGCTCTGGGGCCAACGTCCTGACTTTC. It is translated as CASGEDSPSSGANVLTF. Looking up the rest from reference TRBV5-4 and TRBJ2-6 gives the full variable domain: ETGVTQSPTHLIKTRGQQVTLRCSSQSGHNTVSWYQQALGQGPQFIFQYYREEENGRGNFPPRFSGLQFPNYSSELNVNALELDDSALYLCASGEDSPSSGANVLTFGAGSRLTVL.

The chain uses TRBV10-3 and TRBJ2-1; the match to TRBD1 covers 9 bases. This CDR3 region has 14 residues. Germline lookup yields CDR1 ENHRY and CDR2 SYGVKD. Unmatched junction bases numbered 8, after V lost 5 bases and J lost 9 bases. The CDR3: CAISYLGQGSEQFF. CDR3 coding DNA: TGTGCCATCAGTTATTTGGGACAGGGTTCTGAGCAGTTCTTC.

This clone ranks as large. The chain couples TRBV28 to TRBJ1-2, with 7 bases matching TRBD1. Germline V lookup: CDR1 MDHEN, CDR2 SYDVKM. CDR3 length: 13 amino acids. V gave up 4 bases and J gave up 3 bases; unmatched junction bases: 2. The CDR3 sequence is CASSSGQYYGYTF. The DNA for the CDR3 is TGTGCCAGCAGTTCGGGACAGTACTATGGCTACACCTTC.

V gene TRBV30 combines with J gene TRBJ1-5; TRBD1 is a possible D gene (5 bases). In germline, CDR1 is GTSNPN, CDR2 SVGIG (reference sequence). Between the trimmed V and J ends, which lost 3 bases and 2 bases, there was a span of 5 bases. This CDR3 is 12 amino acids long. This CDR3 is CAWRQGNQPQHF. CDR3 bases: TGTGCCTGGAGACAGGGCAATCAGCCCCAGCATTTT.

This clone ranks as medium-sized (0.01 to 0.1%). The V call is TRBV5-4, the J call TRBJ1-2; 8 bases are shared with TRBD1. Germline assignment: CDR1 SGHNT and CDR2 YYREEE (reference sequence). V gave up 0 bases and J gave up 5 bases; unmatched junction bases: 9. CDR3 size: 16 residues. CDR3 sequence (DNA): TGTGCCAGCAGCTTGGCCGTGGACAGGGTCAGATATGGCTACACCTTC. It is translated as CASSLAVDRVRYGYTF. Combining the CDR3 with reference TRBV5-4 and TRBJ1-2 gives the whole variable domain ETGVTQSPTHLIKTRGQQVTLRCSSQSGHNTVSWYQQALGQGPQFIFQYYREEENGRGNFPPRFSGLQFPNYSSELNVNALELDDSALYLCASSLAVDRVRYGYTFGSGTRLTVV.

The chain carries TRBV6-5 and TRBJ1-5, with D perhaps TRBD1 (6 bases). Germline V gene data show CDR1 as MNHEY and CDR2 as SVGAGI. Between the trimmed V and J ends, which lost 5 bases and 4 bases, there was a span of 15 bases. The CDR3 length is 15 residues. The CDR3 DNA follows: TGTGCCAGCAGTAAAAACGCGGGGACAAATCAGCCCCAGCATTTT. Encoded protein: CASSKNAGTNQPQHF.

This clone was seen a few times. This chain's CDR3 is CASSRNRDSPLHF. The CDR3 nucleotides are TGTGCCAGCAGTCGGAACAGGGATTCACCCCTCCACTTT. The chain couples TRBV11-2 to TRBJ1-6, with D possibly matching TRBD1 (6 bases). The CDR3 has 13 residues. V lost 6 bases and J lost 8, with 11 bases in between. Germline CDR1 SGHAT, CDR2 FQNNGV.

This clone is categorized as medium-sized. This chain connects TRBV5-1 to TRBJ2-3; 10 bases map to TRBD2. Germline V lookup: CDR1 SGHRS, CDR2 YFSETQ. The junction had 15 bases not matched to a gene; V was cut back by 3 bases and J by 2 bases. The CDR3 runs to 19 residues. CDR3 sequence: CASSSGLAVRIGATDTQYF. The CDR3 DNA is TGCGCCAGCAGCTCCGGACTAGCGGTGAGGATCGGGGCCACAGATACGCAGTATTTT.